The 17 T cell receptor beta chains given below trace back to one sample, sequenced in a study of T cell responses to AZD1222 COVID-19 vaccine. The data were produced by immunoSEQ multiplex PCR, yet TCRdb's version contains in-frame clones alone and is incomplete. The table lists 150,000 to 180,000 clones, about 88% of them singletons. The source material was peripheral blood, sampled on day 0 of AZD1222 vaccination. The receptors derive from an adult in good health.

The chain has TRBV3-1 (or the pseudogene TRBV3-2) and TRBJ1-6; D not certain. Germline values: CDR1 LGHDT, CDR2 YNNKEL (reference sequence). V was clipped by 4 bases and J by 7 bases, with 14 bases between them. This CDR3 contains 15 residues. For the CDR3, the DNA is TGTGCCAGCAGCCTAGAGGCCCTCGGGAATTCACCCCTCCACTTT. Translating it yields CASSLEALGNSPLHF.

CDR3 in DNA: TGTGCCAGCAGTTCTCAGGGAAGGGGAAACACCATATATTTT. Translating gives CASSSQGRGNTIYF. The rearrangement links TRBV7-2 to TRBJ1-3; possible D gene TRBD1, 5 bases. Germline V gives CDR1 SGHTA, CDR2 FQGNSA. The CDR3 has 14 amino acids. V was cut by 6 bases and J by 4 bases, with 13 bases left in between.

This clone was picked up a small number of times. The chain combines TRBV7-2 with TRBJ2-7; weak D call: TRBD2 (6 bases). The V gene's germline CDR1 is SGHTA and CDR2 FQGNSA. The CDR3 runs 14 residues. Trimming stripped 1 base from V and 3 bases from J, with 10 bases between. This CDR3 is CASSLGLDDYEQYF. The CDR3 nucleotides read TGTGCCAGCAGCTTAGGACTAGACGACTACGAGCAGTACTTC.

This clone was counted a few times. The rearrangement joins TRBV5-6 to TRBJ1-4, with D unclear. This CDR3 has 15 residues. CDR1 is SGHDT and CDR2 is YYEEEE in the germline V gene. V lost 0 bases and J 4 bases, leaving 10 bases between the germline ends. CDR3 nucleotide sequence: TGTGCCAGCAGCTTGGGACCGACCATTAATGAAAAACTGTTTTTT. It yields the protein CASSLGPTINEKLFF. Based on the CDR3 plus reference TRBV5-6 and TRBJ1-4, the full variable domain is DAGVTQSPTHLIKTRGQQVTLRCSPKSGHDTVSWYQQALGQGPQFIFQYYEEEERQRGNFPDRFSGHQFPNYSSELNVNALLLGDSALYLCASSLGPTINEKLFFGSGTQLSVL.

The chain employs TRBV27 and TRBJ1-2; 10 nucleotides align to TRBD1. The CDR3 has 15 amino acids. Looked up from germline, CDR1 is MNHEY and CDR2 is SMNVEV (reference sequence). V gave up 2 bases and J gave up 7 bases; unmatched junction bases: 7. CDR3 in amino acids: CASSLRDRGYGGYTF. The CDR3 DNA reads TGTGCCAGCAGTTTAAGGGACAGGGGATACGGTGGCTACACCTTC.

The chain carries TRBV6-1 and TRBJ2-7, with 8 bases aligning to TRBD2. The J segment lost 3 bases and the V segment lost 3 bases, leaving 7 bases of the junction unmatched. Germline V CDR1 and CDR2: MNHNS, SASEGT. This CDR3 spans 15 amino acids. The CDR3 loop is CASSDGLRGVYEQYF. CDR3 nucleotide sequence: TGTGCCAGCAGTGACGGCCTGCGGGGGGTCTACGAGCAGTACTTC.

The V and J genes are TRBV4-3 and TRBJ2-4; D unclear. The CDR3 length is 16 residues. In germline, CDR1 is LGHNA, CDR2 YSLEER. V was shortened by 0 bases and J by 0 bases, with 9 bases between the two germline ends. Here the CDR3 reads CASSQEVFQAKNIQYF. The CDR3 DNA reads TGCGCCAGCAGCCAAGAGGTCTTCCAAGCCAAAAACATTCAGTACTTC.

The rearrangement links TRBV5-1 to TRBJ2-3; D is perhaps TRBD2 (6 bases). CDR1 is SGHRS and CDR2 is YFSETQ in the germline V gene. The V end lost 0 bases, the J end lost 0 bases, and 8 bases lay between the germline ends. There are 15 residues in the CDR3. Written as DNA, the CDR3 is TGCGCCAGCAGCTTGGTTGCGGGGAGCACAGATACGCAGTATTTT. This codes for CASSLVAGSTDTQYF. The full variable domain, completed using reference TRBV5-1 and TRBJ2-3, is KAGVTQTPRYLIKTRGQQVTLSCSPISGHRSVSWYQQTPGQGLQFLFEYFSETQRNKGNFPGRFSGRQFSNSRSEMNVSTLELGDSALYLCASSLVAGSTDTQYFGPGTRLTVL.

The chain has TRBV6-6 and TRBJ1-4, with TRBD1 identical over 9 bases. CDR1 and CDR2 from the germline V gene are MNHNY and SVGAGI (reference sequence). The CDR3 loop spans 14 amino acids. J lost 8 bases, V lost 8 bases, and 9 bases had no gene match. The CDR3 coding sequence is TGTGCCAGCGGATTGGGACAGGGTAACGAAAAACTGTTTTTT. Amino acid sequence: CASGLGQGNEKLFF.

This sequence joins TRBV6-4 and TRBJ2-7, with D perhaps being TRBD1 or TRBD2 (5 bases each). Germline CDR1 and CDR2: MRHNA and SNTAGT. The CDR3 covers 13 residues. The germline V and J ends were trimmed by 8 bases and 6 bases, with 17 bases remaining between them. CDR3 protein: CASQTGTPVEQYF. The CDR3 DNA is TGTGCCAGCCAAACCGGGACCCCCGTCGAGCAGTACTTC.

The V call is TRBV3-1 (or the pseudogene TRBV3-2), the J call TRBJ1-4, with D unresolved. This CDR3 has 12 residues. The germline gives CDR1 LGHDT, CDR2 YNNKEL (reference sequence). The ends were cut back, 3 bases at V and 3 bases at J, with 2 bases in the middle. CDR3 bases: TGTGCCAGCAGCCACGCTAATGAAAAACTGTTTTTT. Amino acid sequence: CASSHANEKLFF.

This rearrangement joins TRBV19 to TRBJ2-7, with D unresolved. The CDR3 is 12 residues long. The ends were cut back, 6 bases at V and 2 bases at J, with 8 bases in the middle. CDR1 is LNHDA and CDR2 is SQIVND in the germline V gene (reference sequence). CDR3 protein: CASSWTPYEQYF. In nucleotides, the CDR3 is TGTGCCAGTAGCTGGACCCCCTACGAGCAGTACTTC.

This clone showed up just once. The rearrangement uses TRBV5-1 and TRBJ2-3; a possible D gene is TRBD2 (5 bases). CDR1 SGHRS and CDR2 YFSETQ come from the germline V gene. The CDR3 has 16 amino acids. Trimming shortened V by 0 bases and J by 4 bases, and 15 bases separated the two germline ends. CDR3 DNA: TGCGCCAGCAGCTTGGGAGGGATCTTGGCCGCAGATACGCAGTATTTT. Its protein product is CASSLGGILAADTQYF.

The chain couples TRBV27 to TRBJ1-2; TRBD1 matches 9 bases. With 5 bases clipped from V and 7 bases from J, the junction kept 5 bases outside the gene matches. Germline-derived CDR1 and CDR2 are MNHEY and SMNVEV (reference sequence). This CDR3 has 13 residues. CDR3 nucleotides: TGTGCCAGCAGTGAACAGGGGGCTGGTGGCTACACCTTC. Translating it yields CASSEQGAGGYTF.

The chain has TRBV11-2 and TRBJ1-1; D may be TRBD1 (6 bases). The CDR3 is 14 residues long. Germline V gives CDR1 SGHAT, CDR2 FQNNGV. Trimming shortened V by 0 bases and J by 8 bases, and 13 bases separated the two germline ends. CDR3 in amino acids: CASSLDLTQGEAFF. The CDR3 DNA follows: TGTGCCAGCAGCTTAGATCTTACCCAGGGGGAAGCTTTCTTT.

The chain uses TRBV28 and TRBJ1-2; D unresolved. The CDR3 is made up of 15 amino acids. Germline assignment: CDR1 MDHEN and CDR2 SYDVKM. Trimming removed 5 bases at V and 0 bases at J, with 13 bases between. In DNA form, the CDR3 reads TGTGCCAGCAGTGTAAGCATGACTGCTAACTATGGCTACACCTTC. This encodes CASSVSMTANYGYTF.

V is TRBV10-3 and J is TRBJ1-1; 7 bases agree with TRBD1. Per the germline V gene, CDR1 is ENHRY and CDR2 is SYGVKD. The CDR3 sequence is 14 residues long. V shed 7 bases and J 3 bases; nucleotides not matched to a gene: 8. The CDR3 here is CAITLTGRDTEAFF. In nucleotides, the CDR3 is TGTGCCATCACTTTGACAGGGCGGGACACTGAAGCTTTCTTT.